Included here is one T cell receptor beta chain sequence, with context. Its antigen is still unknown. Mismatch with germline at one junction end may stem from a read error. The data were taken from a study of response to subunit inactivated influenza vaccine. Findings and limits, study-wide: Every seasonal influenza vaccination brings in few new T cells, the authors suggested.

CDR1 SSHAT and CDR2 FNYEAQ come from the germline V gene (reference sequence). The CDR3 is 13 residues long. TCRdb re-called the RT-PCR reads through MiXCR, storing one row per CDR3 protein. The sample shows around 570,000 distinct CDR3 sequences, around 8% of them seen only once. The source was PBMCs from blood, collected about 23 months after vaccination. The rearrangement links TRBV7-7 to TRBJ1-3; D unresolved. The clonotype was recovered from a man in his fifties or sixties who received an inactivated influenza vaccine. CDR3 nucleotide sequence: TGTGCTAGCAGCTTAGCGGAAGGAAACACCATATATTTT. Protein product: CASSLAEGNTIYF.